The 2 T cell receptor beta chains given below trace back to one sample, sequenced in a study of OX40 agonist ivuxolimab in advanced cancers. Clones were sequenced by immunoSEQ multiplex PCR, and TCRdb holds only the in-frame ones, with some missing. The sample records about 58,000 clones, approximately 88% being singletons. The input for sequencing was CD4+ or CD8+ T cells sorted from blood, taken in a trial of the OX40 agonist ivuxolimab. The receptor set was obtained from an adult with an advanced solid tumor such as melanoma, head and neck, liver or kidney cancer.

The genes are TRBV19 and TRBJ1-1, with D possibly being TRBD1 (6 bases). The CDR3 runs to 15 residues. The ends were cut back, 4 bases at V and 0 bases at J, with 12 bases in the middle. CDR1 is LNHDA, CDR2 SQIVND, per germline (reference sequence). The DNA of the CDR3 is TGTGCCAGTAGTAGGCAGGGGAAAATGAACACTGAAGCTTTCTTT. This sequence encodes CASSRQGKMNTEAFF.

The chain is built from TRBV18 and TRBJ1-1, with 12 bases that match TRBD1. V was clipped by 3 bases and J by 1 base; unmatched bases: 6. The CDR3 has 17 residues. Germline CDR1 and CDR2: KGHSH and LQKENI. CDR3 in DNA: TGTGCCAGCTCACCGCGGGACAGGGGGCGAAGGAACACTGAAGCTTTCTTT. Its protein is CASSPRDRGRRNTEAFF.